The T cell receptor beta chain under discussion was sequenced for a study of T cell repertoires in cytomegalovirus infection. V dropped 4 bases and J dropped 0; count of bases not matched to a gene: 4. CDR3 length: 16 amino acids. Germline CDR1 is SGHTA and CDR2 is FQGTGA. General study points: Using cumulative public TCR beta family frequency, the authors identified those who carried CMV together with the relevant HLA.

One entry per CDR3 protein results from TCRdb running MiXCR on the reads. Of 150,000 to 200,000 distinct CDR3 sequences detected, 14% appear once; the ten largest clones hold 25% to 30%. This clonotype was seen many times. The target antigen is unknown. The sequence was obtained from a human donor in good health (CMV status not recorded). Some clones in this sample may be carry-over from other donors' samples. The chain uses TRBV7-3 and TRBJ2-1; 9 nucleotides match TRBD2. Material: PBMCs. The CDR3 DNA reads as TGTGCCAGCAGCTATTTAGCGGGGGACTCCTACAATGAGCAGTTCTTC. Its protein is CASSYLAGDSYNEQFF.